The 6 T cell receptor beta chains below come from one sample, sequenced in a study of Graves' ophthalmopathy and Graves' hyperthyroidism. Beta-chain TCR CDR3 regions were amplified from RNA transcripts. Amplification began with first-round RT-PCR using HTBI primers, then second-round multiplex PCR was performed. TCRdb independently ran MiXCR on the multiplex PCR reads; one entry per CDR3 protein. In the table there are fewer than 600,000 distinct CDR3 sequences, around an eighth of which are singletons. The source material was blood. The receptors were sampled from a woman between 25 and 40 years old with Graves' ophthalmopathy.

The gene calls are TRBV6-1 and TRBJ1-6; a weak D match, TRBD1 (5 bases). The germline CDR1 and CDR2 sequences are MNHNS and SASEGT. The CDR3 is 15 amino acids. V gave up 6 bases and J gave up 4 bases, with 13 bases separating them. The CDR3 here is CASSLTAQYNSPLHF. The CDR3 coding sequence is TGTGCCAGCAGCCTGACAGCGCAATATAATTCACCCCTCCACTTT.

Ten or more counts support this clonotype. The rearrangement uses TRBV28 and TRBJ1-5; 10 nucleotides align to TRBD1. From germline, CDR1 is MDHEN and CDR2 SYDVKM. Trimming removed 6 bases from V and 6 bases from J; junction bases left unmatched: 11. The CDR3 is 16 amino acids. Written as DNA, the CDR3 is TGTGCCAGCAGACGACAGGGGGCAGTCCGGTTTCAGCCCCAGCATTTT. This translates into CASRRQGAVRFQPQHF.

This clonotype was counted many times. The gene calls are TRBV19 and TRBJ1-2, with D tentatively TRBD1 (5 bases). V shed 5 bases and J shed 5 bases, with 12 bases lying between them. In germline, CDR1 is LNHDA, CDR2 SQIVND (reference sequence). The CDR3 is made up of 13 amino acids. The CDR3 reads CASSVTTAYGYTF. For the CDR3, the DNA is TGTGCCAGTAGTGTCACGACAGCTTATGGCTACACCTTC.

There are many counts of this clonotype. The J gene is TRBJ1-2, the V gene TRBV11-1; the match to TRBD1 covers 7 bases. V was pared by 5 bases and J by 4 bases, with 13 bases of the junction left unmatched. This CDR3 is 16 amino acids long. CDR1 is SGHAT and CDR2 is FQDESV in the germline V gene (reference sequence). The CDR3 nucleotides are TGTGCCAGCAGCCTCCGTGCCGAGCGGGACAGCTATGGCTACACCTTC. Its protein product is CASSLRAERDSYGYTF.

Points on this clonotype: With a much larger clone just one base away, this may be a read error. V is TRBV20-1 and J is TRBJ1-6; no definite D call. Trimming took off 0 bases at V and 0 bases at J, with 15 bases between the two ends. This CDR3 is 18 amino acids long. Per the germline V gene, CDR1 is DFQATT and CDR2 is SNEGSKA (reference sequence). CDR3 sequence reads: CSARESGLRSSYNSPLHF. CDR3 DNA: TGCAGTGCTAGAGAAAGTGGGCTCCGGAGCTCCTATAATTCACCCCTCCACTTT.

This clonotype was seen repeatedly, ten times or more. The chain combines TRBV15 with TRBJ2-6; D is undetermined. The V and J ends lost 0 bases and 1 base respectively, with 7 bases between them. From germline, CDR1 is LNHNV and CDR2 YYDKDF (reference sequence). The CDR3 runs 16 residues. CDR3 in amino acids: CATSRDPRSGANVLTF. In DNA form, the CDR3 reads TGTGCCACCAGCAGAGATCCCCGATCTGGGGCCAACGTCCTGACTTTC.